The source of this T cell receptor (beta chain) is a study of blood T cell repertoires in COVID-19. As for the study in general: The cDNA or gDNA used as material had been derived from T cells, B-cell-depleted T cells, or PBMCs.

The protocol was immunoSEQ multiplex PCR, while the TCRdb copy is restricted to in-frame clones and leaves out a portion. The sample includes approximately 170,000 clones, more than 80% of them seen just once. The length of the CDR3 is 15 residues. Trimming cost V 2 bases and J 9 bases; bases outside gene matches: 10. CDR1 and CDR2 (germline): PRHDT, FYEKMQ (reference sequence). Sequenced input: PBMCs or T cells enriched from blood (not recorded which). The chain recombines TRBV13 with TRBJ2-7; 10 bases are shared with TRBD1. The TCR was taken from a man aged 50-59 years who had recovered from COVID-19. DNA of the CDR3: TGTGCCAGCAGCTTAAAGCGGGGACAGGGGCCTTTGCAGTACTTC. Translating it yields CASSLKRGQGPLQYF.